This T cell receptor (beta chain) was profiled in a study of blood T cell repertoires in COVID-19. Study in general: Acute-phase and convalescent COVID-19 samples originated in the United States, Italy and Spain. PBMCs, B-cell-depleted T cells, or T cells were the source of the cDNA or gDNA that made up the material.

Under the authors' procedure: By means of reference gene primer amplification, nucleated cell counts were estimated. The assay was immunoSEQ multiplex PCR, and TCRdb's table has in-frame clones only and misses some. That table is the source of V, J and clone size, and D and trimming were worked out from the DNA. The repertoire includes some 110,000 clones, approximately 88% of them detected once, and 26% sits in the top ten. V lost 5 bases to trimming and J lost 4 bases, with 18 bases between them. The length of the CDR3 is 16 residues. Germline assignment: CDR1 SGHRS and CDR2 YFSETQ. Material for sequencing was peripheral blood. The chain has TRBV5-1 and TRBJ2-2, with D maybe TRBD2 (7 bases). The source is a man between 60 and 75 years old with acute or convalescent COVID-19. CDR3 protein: CASSSGGLAVTGELFF. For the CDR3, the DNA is TGCGCCAGCAGTTCCGGGGGGCTAGCGGTCACCGGGGAGCTGTTTTTT.